This T cell receptor beta chain was documented in a study of identical twins. Template switching, a step in the protocol, added a universal primer site, and cDNA carried unique molecular identifiers. TCRdb used MiXCR to reprocess the 5' RACE reads, holding one entry per CDR3 protein. This table holds some 500,000 distinct CDR3 sequences, roughly an eighth found once. Every sampled donor was Caucasian and healthy. Study observations and caveats: Within twin pairs, the out-of-frame alpha sequences they shared showed excess low generation probability. Among monozygotic twins, out-of-frame TCR alpha sharing exceeded what models predicted.

Germline CDR1 MNHEY, CDR2 SVGEGT. The V gene lost 6 bases and the J gene lost 0 bases, with 11 bases spanning the gap. The CDR3 runs 14 residues. On this clonotype itself: Its antigen remains unknown.

This sample also belongs to another study, concerning yellow fever vaccine responses in identical twins.

The chain carries TRBV6-2 or TRBV6-3 and TRBJ1-1; no firm D call. Sequencing was carried out using CD4+ T cells sorted from blood. The sequence was collected from a young woman in good health. The CDR3 sequence: CASRTGRLNTEAFF. In nucleotides, the CDR3 is TGTGCCAGCAGAACCGGACGGTTGAACACTGAAGCTTTCTTT.